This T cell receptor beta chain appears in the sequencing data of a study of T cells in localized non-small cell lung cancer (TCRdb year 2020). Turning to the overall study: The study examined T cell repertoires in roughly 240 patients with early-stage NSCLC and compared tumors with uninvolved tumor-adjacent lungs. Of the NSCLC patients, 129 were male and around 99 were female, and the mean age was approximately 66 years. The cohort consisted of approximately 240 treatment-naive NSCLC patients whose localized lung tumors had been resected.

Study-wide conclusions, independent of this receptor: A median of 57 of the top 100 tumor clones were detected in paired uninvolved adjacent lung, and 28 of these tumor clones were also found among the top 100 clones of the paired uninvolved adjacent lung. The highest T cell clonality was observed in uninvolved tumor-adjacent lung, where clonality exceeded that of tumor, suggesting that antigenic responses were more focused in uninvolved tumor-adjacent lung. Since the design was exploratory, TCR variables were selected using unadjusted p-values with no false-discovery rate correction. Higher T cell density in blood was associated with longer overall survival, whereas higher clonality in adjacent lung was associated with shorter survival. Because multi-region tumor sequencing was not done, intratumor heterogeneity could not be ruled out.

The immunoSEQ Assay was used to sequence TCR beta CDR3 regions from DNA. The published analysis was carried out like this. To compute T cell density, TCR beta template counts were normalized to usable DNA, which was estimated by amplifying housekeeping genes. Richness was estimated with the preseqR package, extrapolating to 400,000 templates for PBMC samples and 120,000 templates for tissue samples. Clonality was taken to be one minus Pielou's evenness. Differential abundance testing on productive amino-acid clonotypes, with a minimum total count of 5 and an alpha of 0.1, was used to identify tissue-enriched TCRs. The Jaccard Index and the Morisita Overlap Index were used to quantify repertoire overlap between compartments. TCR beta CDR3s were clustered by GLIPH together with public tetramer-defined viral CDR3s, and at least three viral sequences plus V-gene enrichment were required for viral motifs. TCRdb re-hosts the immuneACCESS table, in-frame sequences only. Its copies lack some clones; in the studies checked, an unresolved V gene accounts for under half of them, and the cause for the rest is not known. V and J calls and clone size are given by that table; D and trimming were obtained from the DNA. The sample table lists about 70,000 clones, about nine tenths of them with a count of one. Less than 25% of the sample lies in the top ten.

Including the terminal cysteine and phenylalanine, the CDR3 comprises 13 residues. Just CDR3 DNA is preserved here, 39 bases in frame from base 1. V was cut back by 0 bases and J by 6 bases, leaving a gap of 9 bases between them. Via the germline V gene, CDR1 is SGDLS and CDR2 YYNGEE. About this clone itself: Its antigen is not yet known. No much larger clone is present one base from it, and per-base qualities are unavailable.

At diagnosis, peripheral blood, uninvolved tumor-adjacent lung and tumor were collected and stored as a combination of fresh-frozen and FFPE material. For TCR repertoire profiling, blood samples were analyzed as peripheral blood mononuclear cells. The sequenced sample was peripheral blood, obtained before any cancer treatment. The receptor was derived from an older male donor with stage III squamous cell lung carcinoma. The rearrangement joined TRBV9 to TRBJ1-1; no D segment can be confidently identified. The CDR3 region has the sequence CASSVGPRAEAFF. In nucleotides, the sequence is TGTGCCAGCAGCGTAGGCCCGAGGGCTGAAGCTTTCTTT.